These T cell receptor beta chains were read from a single sample in a study of T cell changes during pregnancy in multiple sclerosis. The assay was immunoSEQ multiplex PCR, and TCRdb's table has in-frame clones only and misses some. Of around 110,000 clones listed, 90% to 95% were seen once; the top ten hold more than 1.5%. Source: peripheral blood, taken in the third trimester of pregnancy. These receptors came from a female donor with multiple sclerosis, enrolled in a pregnancy study. CDR3s include the opening cysteine and the closing phenylalanine or tryptophan. Each record gives: D gene, clone size, J gene, V gene, CDR3 protein, CDR3 DNA. A D gene is named only where the DNA matches it firmly. Size values are once, few and many counts, or a class for expanded clones, and some rows have none.

D gene: TRBD1; clone size: few; J gene: TRBJ1-1; V gene: TRBV15; CDR3 protein: CATSRGGQGVTEAFF; CDR3 DNA: TGTGCCACCAGCAGAGGGGGACAGGGGGTGACTGAAGCTTTCTTT
D gene: NA; clone size: NA; J gene: TRBJ2-1; V gene: TRBV7-9; CDR3 protein: CASSSGIGNNEQFF; CDR3 DNA: TGTGCCAGCAGCTCGGGGATAGGAAACAATGAGCAGTTCTTC
D gene: NA; clone size: NA; J gene: TRBJ1-1; V gene: TRBV30; CDR3 protein: CAWRRGAGTEAFF; CDR3 DNA: TGTGCCTGGAGGCGGGGGGCGGGCACTGAAGCTTTCTTT
D gene: NA; clone size: NA; J gene: TRBJ1-3; V gene: TRBV2; CDR3 protein: CASRGRAHSGNTIYF; CDR3 DNA: TGTGCCAGCAGAGGCAGGGCCCACTCTGGAAACACCATATATTTT
D gene: TRBD1; clone size: NA; J gene: TRBJ1-1; V gene: TRBV5-1; CDR3 protein: CASVPTGAAYTEAFF; CDR3 DNA: TGCGCCAGCGTTCCCACAGGGGCGGCGTACACTGAAGCTTTCTTT
D gene: NA; clone size: NA; J gene: TRBJ1-5; V gene: TRBV6-6; CDR3 protein: CASSYRGNQPQHF; CDR3 DNA: TGTGCCAGCAGTTACAGGGGGAATCAGCCCCAGCATTTT
D gene: NA; clone size: NA; J gene: TRBJ2-7; V gene: TRBV29-1; CDR3 protein: CSVQAGMYEQYF; CDR3 DNA: TGCAGCGTTCAGGCAGGGATGTACGAGCAGTACTTC
D gene: TRBD1; clone size: NA; J gene: TRBJ2-7; V gene: TRBV28; CDR3 protein: CASSLTGGDYYEQYF; CDR3 DNA: TGTGCCAGCAGTTTGACAGGGGGAGATTACTACGAGCAGTACTTC
D gene: NA; clone size: NA; J gene: TRBJ1-2; V gene: TRBV14; CDR3 protein: CASSQSMGSYGYTF; CDR3 DNA: TGTGCCAGCAGCCAAAGCATGGGGAGCTATGGCTACACCTTC
D gene: NA; clone size: NA; J gene: TRBJ2-2; V gene: TRBV15; CDR3 protein: CATQPGYGTGELFF; CDR3 DNA: TGTGCCACCCAACCAGGGTACGGCACCGGGGAGCTGTTTTTT
D gene: NA; clone size: NA; J gene: TRBJ1-1; V gene: TRBV9; CDR3 protein: CASSVELGFGPEAFF; CDR3 DNA: TGTGCCAGCAGCGTAGAACTAGGTTTTGGACCCGAAGCTTTCTTT
D gene: NA; clone size: NA; J gene: TRBJ1-5; V gene: TRBV7-2; CDR3 protein: CASSLSGRNQPQHF; CDR3 DNA: TGTGCCAGCAGCTTAAGTGGGCGCAATCAGCCCCAGCATTTT
D gene: TRBD1; clone size: NA; J gene: TRBJ1-3; V gene: TRBV5-1; CDR3 protein: CASSPWTGTSGNTIYF; CDR3 DNA: TGCGCCAGCAGCCCGTGGACAGGGACCTCTGGAAACACCATATATTTT
D gene: TRBD1; clone size: NA; J gene: TRBJ1-1; V gene: TRBV2; CDR3 protein: CASSEGTGWTEAFF; CDR3 DNA: TGTGCCAGCAGTGAAGGGACAGGGTGGACTGAAGCTTTCTTT
D gene: NA; clone size: NA; J gene: TRBJ2-7; V gene: TRBV2; CDR3 protein: CASSETAKGYEQYF; CDR3 DNA: TGTGCCAGCAGTGAAACAGCCAAGGGGTACGAGCAGTACTTC
D gene: NA; clone size: few; J gene: TRBJ1-1; V gene: TRBV19; CDR3 protein: CASKETPNTEAFF; CDR3 DNA: TGTGCCAGTAAGGAGACTCCGAACACTGAAGCTTTCTTT
D gene: NA; clone size: NA; J gene: TRBJ1-5; V gene: TRBV2; CDR3 protein: CASSTIEANQPQHF; CDR3 DNA: TGTGCCAGCAGTACAATTGAGGCCAATCAGCCCCAGCATTTT
D gene: TRBD2; clone size: NA; J gene: TRBJ2-5; V gene: TRBV5-1; CDR3 protein: CASSLRGGQETQYF; CDR3 DNA: TGCGCCAGCAGCTTGAGGGGAGGGCAAGAGACCCAGTACTTC
D gene: TRBD2; clone size: NA; J gene: TRBJ2-7; V gene: TRBV2; CDR3 protein: CASPGSGGVEQYF; CDR3 DNA: TGTGCCAGTCCAGGCAGCGGGGGGGTCGAGCAGTACTTC
D gene: TRBD1; clone size: NA; J gene: TRBJ2-7; V gene: TRBV7-2; CDR3 protein: CASSSTGILYEQYF; CDR3 DNA: TGTGCCAGCAGCTCGACAGGGATTCTCTACGAGCAGTACTTC
D gene: NA; clone size: few; J gene: TRBJ1-5; V gene: TRBV27; CDR3 protein: CASSLSRSGQPQHF; CDR3 DNA: TGTGCCAGCAGTTTATCCAGATCAGGTCAGCCCCAGCATTTT
D gene: NA; clone size: NA; J gene: TRBJ1-2; V gene: TRBV5-4; CDR3 protein: CASSLVGREDYGYTF; CDR3 DNA: TGTGCCAGCAGCTTGGTTGGCAGGGAGGACTATGGCTACACCTTC
D gene: NA; clone size: NA; J gene: TRBJ2-2; V gene: TRBV7-7; CDR3 protein: CASRGLRGTGELFF; CDR3 DNA: TGTGCCAGCAGGGGGCTAAGGGGAACCGGGGAGCTGTTTTTT
D gene: TRBD2; clone size: NA; J gene: TRBJ2-5; V gene: TRBV23-1; CDR3 protein: CASSLLGGDTPGETQYF; CDR3 DNA: TGCGCCAGCAGTCTTCTCGGGGGGGACACCCCAGGAGAGACCCAGTACTTC
D gene: NA; clone size: NA; J gene: TRBJ1-2; V gene: TRBV18; CDR3 protein: CASSPGNNYGYTF; CDR3 DNA: TGTGCCAGCTCACCGGGCAATAACTATGGCTACACCTTC
D gene: TRBD1; clone size: NA; J gene: TRBJ2-7; V gene: TRBV28; CDR3 protein: CASRTGTGVYEQYF; CDR3 DNA: TGTGCCAGCAGAACGGGGACAGGGGTCTACGAGCAGTACTTC
D gene: NA; clone size: NA; J gene: TRBJ1-2; V gene: TRBV19; CDR3 protein: CASSIGDVQTRAGGYTF; CDR3 DNA: TGTGCCAGTAGTATAGGCGACGTCCAAACCCGAGCGGGGGGCTACACCTTC
D gene: NA; clone size: once; J gene: TRBJ2-1; V gene: TRBV7-9; CDR3 protein: CASSSTGLAYNEQFF; CDR3 DNA: TGTGCCAGCAGCTCCACAGGGTTAGCCTACAATGAGCAGTTCTTC
D gene: NA; clone size: NA; J gene: TRBJ1-6; V gene: TRBV5-4; CDR3 protein: CASSPRRGSNSPLHF; CDR3 DNA: TGTGCCAGCAGTCCGAGGCGGGGCAGTAATTCACCCCTCCACTTT
D gene: NA; clone size: NA; J gene: TRBJ2-1; V gene: TRBV6-6; CDR3 protein: CASSPTSGHPYNEQFF; CDR3 DNA: TGTGCCAGCAGTCCTACTTCGGGACACCCTTACAATGAGCAGTTCTTC
D gene: TRBD2; clone size: NA; J gene: TRBJ2-3; V gene: TRBV5-6; CDR3 protein: CASSLNAGARTDTQYF; CDR3 DNA: TGTGCCAGCAGCTTGAACGCGGGAGCGAGAACAGATACGCAGTATTTT
D gene: NA; clone size: NA; J gene: TRBJ1-1; V gene: TRBV5-4; CDR3 protein: CASSPSQGANTEAFF; CDR3 DNA: TGTGCCAGCAGCCCGTCACAGGGCGCGAACACTGAAGCTTTCTTT
D gene: TRBD1; clone size: NA; J gene: TRBJ1-2; V gene: TRBV5-1; CDR3 protein: CASSATPGQGYTF; CDR3 DNA: TGCGCCAGCAGCGCCACACCAGGACAGGGTTACACCTTC
D gene: TRBD1; clone size: NA; J gene: TRBJ2-7; V gene: TRBV30; CDR3 protein: CAWSVGGQGRYEQYF; CDR3 DNA: TGTGCCTGGAGTGTGGGGGGACAGGGTCGCTACGAGCAGTACTTC
D gene: NA; clone size: NA; J gene: TRBJ2-7; V gene: TRBV2; CDR3 protein: CASSDPSEDEQYF; CDR3 DNA: TGTGCCAGCAGTGACCCTAGCGAGGACGAGCAGTACTTC
D gene: TRBD2; clone size: once; J gene: TRBJ2-5; V gene: TRBV4-2; CDR3 protein: CASSVRAGEIQETQYF; CDR3 DNA: TGTGCCAGCAGCGTAAGAGCGGGGGAGATCCAAGAGACCCAGTACTTC
D gene: NA; clone size: NA; J gene: TRBJ2-2; V gene: TRBV19; CDR3 protein: CATSESPGTGELFF; CDR3 DNA: TGTGCCACCAGCGAGTCCCCCGGCACCGGGGAGCTGTTTTTT
D gene: TRBD2; clone size: NA; J gene: TRBJ2-5; V gene: TRBV27; CDR3 protein: CASRSYGGGIQETQYF; CDR3 DNA: TGTGCCAGCAGGTCCTACGGGGGAGGGATTCAAGAGACCCAGTACTTC
D gene: TRBD2; clone size: NA; J gene: TRBJ2-7; V gene: TRBV27; CDR3 protein: CASSFGGWGEQYF; CDR3 DNA: TGTGCCAGCAGTTTCGGGGGGTGGGGCGAGCAGTACTTC
D gene: TRBD1; clone size: NA; J gene: TRBJ1-6; V gene: TRBV30; CDR3 protein: CAWNALTGAGSPLHF; CDR3 DNA: TGTGCCTGGAATGCACTTACAGGGGCAGGCTCACCCCTCCACTTT
D gene: NA; clone size: NA; J gene: TRBJ2-7; V gene: TRBV27; CDR3 protein: CASMNSRSSYEQYF; CDR3 DNA: TGTGCCAGCATGAACAGCCGATCCTCCTACGAGCAGTACTTC
D gene: TRBD1; clone size: NA; J gene: TRBJ2-5; V gene: TRBV7-2; CDR3 protein: CASSQPTGFRETQYF; CDR3 DNA: TGTGCCAGCAGCCAACCGACAGGGTTTCGAGAGACCCAGTACTTC
D gene: TRBD1; clone size: once; J gene: TRBJ1-2; V gene: TRBV6-5; CDR3 protein: CASRRTGIYGYTF; CDR3 DNA: TGTGCCAGCAGAAGGACAGGGATCTATGGCTACACCTTC
D gene: TRBD2; clone size: once; J gene: TRBJ2-1; V gene: TRBV19; CDR3 protein: CASSIAKTSAVWNEQFF; CDR3 DNA: TGTGCCAGTAGTATAGCGAAGACTAGCGCGGTCTGGAATGAGCAGTTCTTC
D gene: TRBD1; clone size: NA; J gene: TRBJ2-3; V gene: TRBV7-6; CDR3 protein: CASSQGETDTQYF; CDR3 DNA: TGTGCCAGCAGCCAGGGGGAGACAGATACGCAGTATTTT
D gene: TRBD1; clone size: NA; J gene: TRBJ1-4; V gene: TRBV7-6; CDR3 protein: CASSPLGGVGEKLFF; CDR3 DNA: TGTGCCAGCAGCCCGTTAGGGGGCGTCGGTGAAAAACTGTTTTTT
D gene: TRBD1; clone size: NA; J gene: TRBJ1-2; V gene: TRBV9; CDR3 protein: CASGDRLDGYTF; CDR3 DNA: TGTGCCAGTGGGGACAGGCTAGATGGCTACACCTTC
D gene: TRBD1; clone size: NA; J gene: TRBJ2-7; V gene: TRBV6-5; CDR3 protein: CASSLGQGIYEQYF; CDR3 DNA: TGTGCCAGCAGTTTGGGACAGGGGATTTACGAGCAGTACTTC
D gene: NA; clone size: NA; J gene: TRBJ2-7; V gene: TRBV6-5; CDR3 protein: CASSYVPSGLGHEQYF; CDR3 DNA: TGTGCCAGCAGTTACGTTCCGTCCGGCCTTGGGCACGAGCAGTACTTC
D gene: NA; clone size: NA; J gene: TRBJ2-7; V gene: TRBV9; CDR3 protein: CASSVGSGIEQYF; CDR3 DNA: TGTGCCAGCAGCGTAGGGTCAGGGATCGAGCAGTACTTC
D gene: NA; clone size: NA; J gene: TRBJ2-5; V gene: TRBV27; CDR3 protein: CASNSRQGLAGEAETQYF; CDR3 DNA: TGTGCCAGCAACAGTAGACAGGGGTTAGCGGGAGAGGCAGAGACCCAGTACTTC